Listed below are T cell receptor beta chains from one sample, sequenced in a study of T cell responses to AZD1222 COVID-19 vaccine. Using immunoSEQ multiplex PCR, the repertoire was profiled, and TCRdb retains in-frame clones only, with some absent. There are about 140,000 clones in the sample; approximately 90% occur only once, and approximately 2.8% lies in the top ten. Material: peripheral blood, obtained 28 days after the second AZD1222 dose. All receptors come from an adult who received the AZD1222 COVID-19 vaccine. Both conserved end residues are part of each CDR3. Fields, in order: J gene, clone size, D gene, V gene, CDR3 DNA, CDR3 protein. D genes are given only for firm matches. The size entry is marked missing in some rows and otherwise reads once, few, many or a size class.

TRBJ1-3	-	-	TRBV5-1	TGCGCCAGCAGCTGGATGGGAGAATCTGGAAACACCATATATTTT	CASSWMGESGNTIYF
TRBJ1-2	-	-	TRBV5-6	TGTGCCAGCCTCCCCAGGGTGGGCTATGGCTACACCTTC	CASLPRVGYGYTF
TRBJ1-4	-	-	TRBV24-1	TGTGCCACCAGTGATTCCCGGGCAGGGACTAATGAAAAACTGTTTTTT	CATSDSRAGTNEKLFF
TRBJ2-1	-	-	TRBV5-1	TGCGCCAGCAGCAATCAGGCCGACAATGAGCAGTTCTTC	CASSNQADNEQFF
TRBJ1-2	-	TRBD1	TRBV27	TGTGCCAGCAGTTTGTCATCCGGGACAGGGGTGAGAGGCTACACCTTC	CASSLSSGTGVRGYTF
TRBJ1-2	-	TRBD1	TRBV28	TGTGCCAGCACCACGTCGGGACAGAATAACTATGGCTACACCTTC	CASTTSGQNNYGYTF
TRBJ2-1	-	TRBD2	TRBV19	TGTGCCAGTAGGATACGTAGCGGGAGGGGTCGGGTGATGAATGAGCAGTTCTTC	CASRIRSGRGRVMNEQFF
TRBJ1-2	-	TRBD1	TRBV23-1	TGCGCCAGCAGCCGGGACAGGGTTGGCTACACCTTC	CASSRDRVGYTF
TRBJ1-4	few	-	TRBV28	TGTGCCAGCAGTTCGGAGGGACGGGAGAATGAAAAACTGTTTTTT	CASSSEGRENEKLFF
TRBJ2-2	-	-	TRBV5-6	TGTGCCAGCAGCTTGGGGAGTGGAGCCGGGGAGCTGTTTTTT	CASSLGSGAGELFF
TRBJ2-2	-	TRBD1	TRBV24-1	TGTGCCACCAGTGACACCGGGACAGGCGAGGCCGGGGAGCTGTTTTTT	CATSDTGTGEAGELFF
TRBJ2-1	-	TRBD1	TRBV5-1	TGCGCCAGCAGCTTGGTAGGGACAGAGTACAATGAGCAGTTCTTC	CASSLVGTEYNEQFF
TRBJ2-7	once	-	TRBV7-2	TGTGCCAGCACGAATCCCGGGCCCTACGAGCAGTACTTC	CASTNPGPYEQYF
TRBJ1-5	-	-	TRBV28	TGTGCCAGCAGCCTTCTTATGTCAGGGGCATATCAGCCCCAGCATTTT	CASSLLMSGAYQPQHF
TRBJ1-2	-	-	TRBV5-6	TGTGCCAGCAGCCCGCCGGGACGGCGATCCCAGCACGGCTACACCTTC	CASSPPGRRSQHGYTF
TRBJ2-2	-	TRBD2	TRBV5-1	TGCGCCAGCAGCCTACCGGGGGGCACCGGGGAGCTGTTTTTT	CASSLPGGTGELFF
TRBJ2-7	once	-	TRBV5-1	TGCGCCAGCAGCCTCGCTAGCGCCAGCTCCTACGAGCAGTACTTC	CASSLASASSYEQYF
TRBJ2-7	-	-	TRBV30	TGTGCCTGGAGTGGGTCAGGCGGCTACGAGCAGTACTTC	CAWSGSGGYEQYF
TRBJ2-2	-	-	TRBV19	TGTGCCAGTAGTATCTTCGTGAGCACGAACACCGGGGAGCTGTTTTTT	CASSIFVSTNTGELFF
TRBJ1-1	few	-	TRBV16	TGTGCCAGCAGCCAAGGACTCACAGTAGCTTTCTTT	CASSQGLTVAFF
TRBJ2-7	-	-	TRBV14	TGTGCCAGCAGCCCCCTTCTAAGCAGGACTTCCTTCTACGAGCAGTACTTC	CASSPLLSRTSFYEQYF
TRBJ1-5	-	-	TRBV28	TGTGCCAGCAGTTTAGGGTATCATCAGCCCCAGCATTTT	CASSLGYHQPQHF
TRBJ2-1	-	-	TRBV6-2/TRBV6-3	TGTGCCAGCAGTTACTCGGTCCTAGGGGAAGATGAGCAGTTCTTC	CASSYSVLGEDEQFF
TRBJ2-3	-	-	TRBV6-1	TGTGCCAGCAGTGAGAGTGGGGGAGTGGTTTCCACTCGTCGGTATTTT	CASSESGGVVSTRRYF
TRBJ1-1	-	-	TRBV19	TGTGCCAGTACCGCATTCCCTGGGGACACTGAAGCTTTCTTT	CASTAFPGDTEAFF
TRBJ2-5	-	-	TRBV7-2	TGTGCCAGCCGACGGGGCGGTGAGACCCAGTACTTC	CASRRGGETQYF
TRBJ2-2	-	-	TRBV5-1	TGCGCCAGCAGCTACGGACAGTTTATGGACACCGGGGAGCTGTTTTTT	CASSYGQFMDTGELFF
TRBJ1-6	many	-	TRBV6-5	TGTGCCAGCACCCCACGGAGTAATTCACCCCTCCACTTT	CASTPRSNSPLHF
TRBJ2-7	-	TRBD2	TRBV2	TGTGCCAGCAGGAACTTAGCGGGAGCTTACTACGAGCAGTACTTC	CASRNLAGAYYEQYF
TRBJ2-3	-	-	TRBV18	TGTGCCAGCTCACCCCGTGGGGCCACAGATACGCAGTATTTT	CASSPRGATDTQYF
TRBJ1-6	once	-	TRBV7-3	TGTGCCAGCAGCACGAGGAAAGGGTCCTATAATTCACCCCTCCACTTT	CASSTRKGSYNSPLHF